This TCR beta chain was found in a study of T cell responses to AZD1222 COVID-19 vaccine. Germline CDR1 and CDR2: WSHSY and SAAADI. CDR3 length: 14 amino acids. With V trimmed by 5 bases and J by 5 bases, 6 bases remained unmatched. This clone was counted only a few times. As yet, its antigen is unknown. The protocol was immunoSEQ multiplex PCR, while the TCRdb copy is restricted to in-frame clones and leaves out a portion. The data show approximately 210,000 clones, roughly nine tenths seen once. General study points: Donors in the cohort were predominantly white British and more often female, and clonal diversity was possibly underestimated.

The clonotype comes from an adult who received the AZD1222 COVID-19 vaccine. This chain joins TRBV10-2 and TRBJ2-1; 7 bases agree with TRBD2. The sequencing used peripheral blood, collected 28 days after the second AZD1222 dose. In DNA, the CDR3 is TGCGCCAGCAGTATTTTAGCGGGCCACAATGAGCAGTTCTTC. Translated: CASSILAGHNEQFF.